Each of the 19 T cell receptor beta chains below was sequenced from the same sample in a study of siplizumab effects on memory and regulatory T cells. Some clones are missing from TCRdb's copy, which holds only in-frame ones; the method was immunoSEQ multiplex PCR. The sample records approximately 110,000 clones, around 93% being singletons. The source material was CD4+ T cells sorted from blood. The source of these receptors is a human donor in good health.

This clone has only one observation. The J gene is TRBJ2-7, the V gene TRBV11-2; no firm D call. The CDR3 is 14 residues long. The V gene's germline CDR1 is SGHAT and CDR2 FQNNGV. Deletions cut 0 bases from V and 1 base from J, with 7 bases between. In nucleotides, the CDR3 is TGTGCCAGCAGCTTAGATCTCAGGTCCTACGAGCAGTACTTC. It specifies CASSLDLRSYEQYF.

In nucleotides, the CDR3 is TGTGCCAGCAGCAACCGGGACGCGACCTCCTACGAGCAGTACTTC. Encoded protein: CASSNRDATSYEQYF. The chain employs TRBV7-2 and TRBJ2-7; D tentatively fits TRBD1 or TRBD2 (5 bases each). CDR3 size: 15 residues. Trimming shortened V by 5 bases and J by 0 bases, and 14 bases separated the two germline ends. Germline CDR1 SGHTA, CDR2 FQGNSA. Filled out from reference TRBV7-2 and TRBJ2-7, the complete variable domain reads GAGVSQSPSNKVTEKGKDVELRCDPISGHTALYWYRQSLGQGLEFLIYFQGNSAPDKSGLPSDRFSAERTGGSVSTLTIQRTQQEDSAVYLCASSNRDATSYEQYFGPGTRLTVT.

This rearrangement joins TRBV10-2 to TRBJ1-1, with D maybe TRBD1 (5 bases). Between the trimmed V and J ends, which lost 7 bases and 1 base, there was a span of 16 bases. Germline CDR1 reads WSHSY; CDR2 reads SAAADI. The CDR3 length is 15 residues. CDR3 coding DNA: TGCGCCAGCATCGACCCACGGACACCGAACACTGAAGCTTTCTTT. It is translated as CASIDPRTPNTEAFF.

The V and J genes are TRBV30 and TRBJ2-1; 7 nucleotides agree with TRBD2. Germline V lookup: CDR1 GTSNPN, CDR2 SVGIG (reference sequence). Trimming cost V 5 bases and J 9 bases; bases outside gene matches: 13. The CDR3 loop spans 14 amino acids. CDR3 DNA: TGTGCCTGGGGAGCGGGACCCCCATGGCGTGAGCAGTTCTTC. Its translation is CAWGAGPPWREQFF.

V usage is TRBV5-1 and J usage is TRBJ1-6; tentative D call: TRBD1 (6 bases). V was trimmed by 0 bases and J by 7 bases, leaving 11 bases between them. CDR1 and CDR2 from the germline V gene are SGHRS and YFSETQ. The CDR3 sequence is 15 residues long. CDR3 amino acids: CASSLAGDKNSPLHF. In DNA form, the CDR3 reads TGCGCCAGCAGCTTGGCGGGGGACAAAAATTCACCCCTCCACTTT.

V is TRBV10-3 and J is TRBJ1-4; no definite D call. Germline V gene lookup returns CDR1 ENHRY and CDR2 SYGVKD. V was trimmed by 10 bases and J by 5 bases, leaving 8 bases between them. The CDR3 spans 11 residues. The CDR3 loop reads CATQKNEKLFF. CDR3 sequence (DNA): TGTGCCACTCAGAAAAATGAAAAACTGTTTTTT.

The CDR3, as DNA: TGTGCCAGTGGGACAGGGAATACCTACGAGCAGTACTTC. The encoded protein is CASGTGNTYEQYF. The chain carries TRBV6-6 and TRBJ2-7; 9 nucleotides agree with TRBD1. The CDR3 runs to 13 residues. The V segment lost 9 bases and the J segment 2 bases; nucleotides outside the gene matches: 5. The germline V gene has CDR1 MNHNY and CDR2 SVGAGI (reference sequence).

The chain has TRBV11-1 and TRBJ2-5; 9 nucleotides align to TRBD2. CDR1 is SGHAT and CDR2 is FQDESV in the germline V gene (reference sequence). The CDR3 spans 13 residues. V shed 6 bases and J 5 bases; nucleotides not matched to a gene: 4. The CDR3 spells CASSSGSFETQYF. CDR3 nucleotide sequence: TGTGCCAGCAGTAGCGGGAGTTTTGAGACCCAGTACTTC.

A word on this clone: Other nucleotide sequences from this sample produce the same CDR3. The chain is built from TRBV19 and TRBJ2-6, with D unclear. The germline CDR1 and CDR2 sequences are LNHDA and SQIVND (reference sequence). This CDR3 contains 14 residues. Trimming removed 3 bases at V and 0 bases at J, with 3 bases between. The CDR3: CASSISSGANVLTF. In DNA form, the CDR3 reads TGTGCCAGTAGTATCAGCTCTGGGGCCAACGTCCTGACTTTC.

To note about this clone: One junction end disagrees with the germline gene, perhaps due to a read error. The chain uses TRBV30 and TRBJ1-4; D is unresolved. This CDR3 is built from 12 residues. The germline CDR1 and CDR2 sequences are GTSNPN and SVGIG (reference sequence). CDR3 loop: CAWSVPGGPLNF. The DNA of the CDR3 is TGTGCCTGGAGTGTACCTGGAGGGCCTCTCAACTTT.

The chain carries TRBV2 and TRBJ2-5, with D maybe TRBD1 (6 bases). This CDR3 is 15 amino acids long. The V gene lost 8 bases and the J gene lost 11 bases, with 27 bases spanning the gap. Germline V gene sequence: CDR1 SNHLY, CDR2 FYNNEI. The CDR3, as DNA: TGTGCCAGCTCTCTTAACAGGGTTCGCCGTGGAGAGCAGTACTTC. It encodes CASSLNRVRRGEQYF.

This clone was seen just once. The CDR3 is CASSVAPSSTYEQYF. Written as DNA, the CDR3 is TGTGCCAGCAGCGTAGCACCCAGCAGCACCTACGAGCAGTACTTC. This chain uses TRBV9 with TRBJ2-7; D not resolved. Per germline, CDR1 SGDLS and CDR2 YYNGEE. The CDR3 runs 15 residues. V lost 0 bases and J lost 2, with 12 bases in between.

This clone was observed a single time. This sequence joins TRBV11-3 and TRBJ1-1; TRBD1 matches 8 bases. Trimming took 6 bases from V and 10 from J; bases not matched to a gene: 10. Germline lookup yields CDR1 SGHNT and CDR2 YENEEA. CDR3 length: 13 amino acids. In nucleotides, the CDR3 is TGTGCCAGCAGGTACCGGACAGGGTTTCCAGCTTTCTTT. The encoded protein is CASRYRTGFPAFF.

The rearrangement links TRBV19 to TRBJ1-1, with D maybe TRBD1 (5 bases). Trimming took 4 bases from V and 11 from J, leaving 20 bases between them. This CDR3 spans 14 amino acids. Germline V gene data show CDR1 as LNHDA and CDR2 as SQIVND (reference sequence). The chain's CDR3 is CASSRLEGWGYAFF. The CDR3, as DNA: TGTGCCAGTAGTAGACTGGAGGGCTGGGGGTACGCTTTCTTT.

The chain carries TRBV30 and TRBJ2-2; a weak D match, TRBD1 (6 bases). CDR1 GTSNPN and CDR2 SVGIG come from the germline V gene (reference sequence). Trimming removed 5 bases at V and 0 bases at J, with 10 bases between. This CDR3 is 14 amino acids long. CDR3: CAWLQGTNTGELFF. The CDR3, as DNA: TGTGCCTGGCTTCAGGGGACGAACACCGGGGAGCTGTTTTTT. Full variable domain (missing parts from reference TRBV30 and TRBJ2-2): SQTIHQWPATLVQPVGSPLSLECTVEGTSNPNLYWYRQAAGRGLQLLFYSVGIGQISSEVPQNLSASRPQDRQFILSSKKLLLSDSGFYLCAWLQGTNTGELFFGEGSRLTVL.

In this sample, this clone turned up once. The chain is built from TRBV9 and TRBJ2-1, with D possibly being TRBD2 (6 bases). The V and J ends lost 3 bases and 13 bases respectively, with 14 bases between them. The length of the CDR3 is 12 residues. From germline, CDR1 is SGDLS and CDR2 YYNGEE. As DNA, the CDR3 is TGTGCCAGCAGCGCTCTCCGGGGGACTCAGTTCTTC. Residues: CASSALRGTQFF.

The chain is built from TRBV5-6 and TRBJ2-7; unclear D gene. V lost 1 base to trimming and J lost 0 bases, with 11 bases between them. The germline V gene has CDR1 SGHDT and CDR2 YYEEEE. The CDR3 is 15 residues long. The DNA for the CDR3 is TGTGCCAGCAGCTTGTATAGGTCAGACTCCTACGAGCAGTACTTC. It translates to CASSLYRSDSYEQYF.

The chain links TRBV30 to TRBJ1-2; D unclear. CDR1 and CDR2 from the germline V gene are GTSNPN and SVGIG (reference sequence). V lost 7 bases, J lost 4 bases, and 13 bases lay in between. The CDR3 runs to 12 residues. The CDR3 coding sequence is TGTGCCTCGGCCGACGGTGCCTATGGCTACACCTTC. Protein sequence: CASADGAYGYTF.

The V and J genes are TRBV5-1 and TRBJ2-4, with a weak D call TRBD1 (6 bases). The CDR3 is made up of 16 amino acids. The germline V and J ends were trimmed by 2 bases and 0 bases, with 12 bases remaining between them. CDR1 SGHRS and CDR2 YFSETQ come from the germline V gene. The CDR3 DNA sequence: TGCGCCAGCAGCTTACAGGGCCAAGTAGCCAAAAACATTCAGTACTTC. It codes for CASSLQGQVAKNIQYF. The full variable domain, in which reference TRBV5-1 and TRBJ2-4 provide the parts outside the CDR3, is KAGVTQTPRYLIKTRGQQVTLSCSPISGHRSVSWYQQTPGQGLQFLFEYFSETQRNKGNFPGRFSGRQFSNSRSEMNVSTLELGDSALYLCASSLQGQVAKNIQYFGAGTRLSVL.